The following is a T cell receptor beta chain sequence with its context. Its specificity is unknown. The sample belongs to a study of regulatory T cells in long-lasting Graves disease. On the study more broadly: Antithyroid drug exposure in newly diagnosed Graves' patients had lasted under 3 months.

Time point denoted: newly diagnosed GD, antithyroid drugs for less than 3 months. PBMC-derived RNA was used for the TCR library. Germline V gene data show CDR1 as MGHDK and CDR2 as SYGVNS. V was pared by 1 base and J by 7 bases, with 16 bases of the junction left unmatched. CDR3 length equals 18 residues. Study results and caveats: There were preferences for TRBV28, TRBJ1-2 and TRBJ2-5 in persistent disease.

Building the TCR beta libraries relied on iRepertoire HTBI primers, and CDR3 regions underwent Arm-PCR. In TCRdb, the multiplex PCR reads were re-called with MiXCR into one record per CDR3 protein. The sample lists roughly 420,000 distinct CDR3 sequences, around 15% occurring once. The sample was also reused in another study, on T cells in Graves' hyperthyroidism and ophthalmopathy. That study reports: Peripheral blood also featured most of the thyroid clonotypes expanded above 0.001.

The source material was peripheral blood mononuclear cells (PBMCs), sampled at new diagnosis, from a patient treated with antithyroid drugs. This clonotype was sampled from a woman aged 45-59 years with Graves disease. This chain uses TRBV25-1 with TRBJ2-7; the match to TRBD2 covers 10 bases. CDR3 residues: CASSEFLVGPSGSGEQYF. The CDR3, as DNA: TGTGCCAGCAGTGAATTTCTTGTTGGGCCTAGCGGGAGTGGTGAGCAGTACTTC.